Each of the 20 T cell receptor beta chains below was sequenced from the same sample in a study of shared clonotypes between healthy human individuals. As defined, naive CD8 cells were CD45RO-negative and positively selected for CCR7, with terminally differentiated effector memory CD45RA+ cells excluded. Produced via immunoSEQ multiplex PCR; TCRdb's table is partial and in-frame only. The sample yields about 2,200,000 clones, 93% seen once. The sequencing input was naive CD8+ T cells from PBMCs. These receptors were obtained from a man in his late teens or twenties in good health. Some clones in this sample may be carry-over from other donors' samples.

In the case of this clone: Other DNA sequences in this specimen translate into the identical CDR3. The V gene is TRBV11-3, the J gene TRBJ2-1; the D gene is possibly TRBD1 (7 bases). The CDR3 is 14 amino acids. The germline V gene encodes CDR1 SGHNT and CDR2 YENEEA. Trimming stripped 4 bases from V and 3 bases from J, with 10 bases between. The DNA of the CDR3 is TGTGCCAGCAGCTCGCGGGACAGCTACAATGAGCAGTTCTTC. Protein sequence: CASSSRDSYNEQFF.

The chain uses TRBV4-1 and TRBJ1-2; D gene ambiguous. The CDR3 is 14 residues long. The germline gives CDR1 MGHRA, CDR2 YSYEKL. The V end was cut by 0 bases, the J end by 5 bases, with 10 bases between. The CDR3 DNA reads TGCGCCAGCAGCCAAGATTTCTCCGGTTATGGCTACACCTTC. Translated, it gives CASSQDFSGYGYTF.

This clone was recorded a few times. The chain couples TRBV9 to TRBJ1-2, with D possibly matching TRBD1 (5 bases). The germline CDR1 and CDR2 sequences are SGDLS and YYNGEE. Trimming left V 0 bases short and J 8 bases short, with 14 bases between. CDR3 length: 14 residues. CDR3 nucleotide sequence: TGTGCCAGCAGCGTAGATGGAGGGGCTACCGGCTACACCTTC. Translated: CASSVDGGATGYTF.

This clone was counted a single time. This may come from a read error, since a much larger clone is one base off. This chain joins TRBV6-1 and TRBJ2-7, with 8 bases aligning to TRBD1. Germline V gives CDR1 MNHNS, CDR2 SASEGT. With 6 bases clipped from V and 1 base from J, the junction kept 2 bases outside the gene matches. CDR3 length: 13 amino acids. The CDR3 reads CASSWDRSYEQYF. In DNA, the CDR3 is TGTGCCAGCAGCTGGGACAGGTCCTACGAGCAGTACTTC.

The chain couples TRBV7-8 to TRBJ2-7; a weak D match, TRBD2 (5 bases). Trimming pared 1 base from V and 6 bases from J, leaving 16 bases between. The CDR3 length is 15 residues. Per germline, CDR1 SGHVS and CDR2 FQNEAQ. The DNA of the CDR3 is TGTGCCAGCAGCTTAGGGGTCGGGGTTGGGTCCGAGCAGTACTTC. Its translation: CASSLGVGVGSEQYF.

The rearrangement joins TRBV27 to TRBJ2-3; D is uncertain. Germline CDR1 is MNHEY and CDR2 is SMNVEV (reference sequence). The CDR3 runs to 15 residues. V was pared by 3 bases and J by 4 bases, with 14 bases between. The chain's CDR3 is CASSLSASGPDTQYF. As DNA, the CDR3 is TGTGCCAGCAGTTTGTCAGCGTCGGGCCCAGATACGCAGTATTTT.

The count of this clone is one. V is TRBV13 and J is TRBJ2-3; D unresolved. The CDR3 runs to 12 residues. Trimming took off 4 bases at V and 3 bases at J, with 5 bases between the two ends. The V gene's germline CDR1 is PRHDT and CDR2 FYEKMQ (reference sequence). The CDR3 region has the DNA TGTGCCAGCAGCTCAAGGACAGATACGCAGTATTTT. Translation gives CASSSRTDTQYF.

The chain links TRBV7-9 to TRBJ2-2; D might be TRBD2 (5 bases). Germline V CDR1 and CDR2: SEHNR, FQNEAQ (reference sequence). V was cut by 3 bases and J by 4 bases, with 12 bases left in between. CDR3 length: 15 residues. The CDR3 sequence is CASSFMAGITGELFF. Here the CDR3 DNA reads TGTGCCAGCAGCTTCATGGCGGGCATCACCGGGGAGCTGTTTTTT.

The V gene is TRBV28, the J gene TRBJ2-1; tentatively, D is TRBD2 (6 bases). This CDR3 region has 17 residues. V lost 2 bases to trimming and J lost 9 bases, with 23 bases between them. Germline V gene data show CDR1 as MDHEN and CDR2 as SYDVKM. The CDR3 protein is CASSLPSGWGEFGEQFF. The CDR3, as DNA: TGTGCCAGCAGTTTACCCTCAGGGTGGGGGGAGTTTGGTGAGCAGTTCTTC.

This chain links TRBV27 with TRBJ2-7; the D call may be TRBD1 or TRBD2 (5 bases each). The germline V gene encodes CDR1 MNHEY and CDR2 SMNVEV (reference sequence). V lost 3 bases and J lost 3, with 15 bases in between. The CDR3 runs 15 residues. CDR3 loop: CASSLGWGTDYEQYF. The DNA of the CDR3 is TGTGCCAGCAGTTTGGGATGGGGGACCGACTACGAGCAGTACTTC.

The rearrangement uses TRBV10-2 and TRBJ2-1, with TRBD1 as a possible D gene (6 bases). The CDR3 contains 13 residues. Trimming pared 0 bases from V and 12 bases from J, leaving 12 bases between. Germline V gene lookup returns CDR1 WSHSY and CDR2 SAAADI. The CDR3, as DNA: TGCGCCAGCAGTGAGTCGGCCAGGGGACGGCAGTTCTTC. This codes for CASSESARGRQFF.

This chain links TRBV7-9 with TRBJ2-2; D tentatively reads TRBD1 or TRBD2 (5 bases each). The CDR3 has 14 amino acids. Trimming removed 5 bases from V and 9 bases from J, with 16 bases in between. Germline CDR1 and CDR2: SEHNR and FQNEAQ (reference sequence). CDR3 bases: TGTGCCAGCAGCCAGGGACCCCCGGTTTGGGAGCTGTTTTTT. Protein: CASSQGPPVWELFF.

This rearrangement joins TRBV12-2 to TRBJ1-4; the table assigns TRBD1, which was not confirmed against the DNA. TRBV12-2 is an annotated pseudogene. The CDR3 covers 14 residues. The CDR3: CASRFRQNNEKLFF. The CDR3 nucleotides read TGTGCAAGTCGCTTTAGACAGAACAATGAAAAACTGTTTTTT.

This sequence joins TRBV19 and TRBJ2-7; 7 nucleotides agree with TRBD1. This CDR3 contains 13 residues. Looked up from germline, CDR1 is LNHDA and CDR2 is SQIVND (reference sequence). The V gene end was trimmed by 6 bases and the J gene end by 9 bases; junction bases not matched to a gene: 11. The CDR3 coding sequence is TGTGCCAGTAGAGACAGGGTTTTAAACGGGCAGTACTTC. Encoded protein: CASRDRVLNGQYF.

This clone was seen once. The J gene is TRBJ2-3, the V gene TRBV19; TRBD2 matches at 9 bases. Germline V lookup: CDR1 LNHDA, CDR2 SQIVND (reference sequence). The junction had 4 bases not matched to a gene; V was cut back by 4 bases and J by 2 bases. The CDR3 covers 15 residues. The CDR3 DNA reads as TGTGCCAGTAGTACGACTAGCGGTACCACAGATACGCAGTATTTT. It yields the protein CASSTTSGTTDTQYF.

CDR3 bases: TGTGCCAGCAGTTTGGCCCCAACGCAGTATTTT. It is translated as CASSLAPTQYF. The rearrangement uses TRBV28 and TRBJ2-3, with D hard to call. The CDR3 covers 11 residues. Looked up from germline, CDR1 is MDHEN and CDR2 is SYDVKM. Trimming removed 3 bases from V and 9 bases from J, with 7 bases in between.

The DNA of the CDR3 is TGTGCCCCATACCACGGGGGCGCCGATGATGAAAAACTGTTTTTT. It specifies CAPYHGGADDEKLFF. The chain joins TRBV9 to TRBJ1-4; D might be TRBD1 (6 bases). Per germline, CDR1 SGDLS and CDR2 YYNGEE. V dropped 10 bases and J dropped 6 bases, with 22 bases sitting between them. This CDR3 has 15 residues.

The chain uses TRBV5-1 and TRBJ1-1; 7 nucleotides agree with TRBD1. The CDR3 loop spans 15 amino acids. The junction had 9 bases not matched to a gene; V was cut back by 1 base and J by 6 bases. CDR1 is SGHRS and CDR2 is YFSETQ in the germline V gene. CDR3 DNA sequence: TGCGCCAGCAGCTTGTTTTCGGGACAGACCTCTGAAGCTTTCTTT. This codes for CASSLFSGQTSEAFF.

V is TRBV18 and J is TRBJ2-1, with 12 positions matching TRBD2. Germline V CDR1 and CDR2: KGHSH, LQKENI. Germline trimming cut 1 base from V and 4 bases from J; bases unmatched to any gene: 5. This CDR3 is built from 17 residues. The CDR3 here is CASSPLWTSGKYNEQFF. CDR3 DNA sequence: TGTGCCAGCTCACCACTTTGGACTAGCGGGAAATACAATGAGCAGTTCTTC.

V usage is TRBV27 and J usage is TRBJ2-1; 8 nucleotides agree with TRBD2. Germline-derived CDR1 and CDR2 are MNHEY and SMNVEV (reference sequence). The CDR3 loop spans 15 amino acids. The ends lost 3 bases at V and 4 bases at J; junction bases unmatched: 5. CDR3 DNA: TGTGCCAGCAGTTTTGAAGCGGGGGTTTACAATGAGCAGTTCTTC. Amino acid sequence: CASSFEAGVYNEQFF.